This TCR beta chain was identified in a study of cytomegalovirus exposure and HLA in healthy donors. Points from the study as a whole: According to an earlier analysis, most TCR beta V segments yielded productive rearrangements about 87% or about 30% of the time. Cytomegalovirus status was reportedly diagnosed by the classifier with high sensitivity and specificity. When the data were analyzed later, several of the most significant clusters appeared to be linked to common viral pathogens.

This PCR relied on a set of 60 Vbeta primers and 13 Jbeta primers. Clones were read by immunoSEQ multiplex PCR, and TCRdb kept only the in-frame ones, dropping some. The repertoire holds 150,000 or so clones, with more than 65% as singletons. Germline assignment: CDR1 MNHEY and CDR2 SMNVEV (reference sequence). The CDR3 consists of 14 residues. Trimming left V 6 bases short and J 4 bases short, with 15 bases between. This clone has just one count. Its antigen is not identified. The sample comprised PBMCs. This clonotype was sampled from a man aged 30 to 45 in good health and CMV-seropositive. V usage is TRBV27 and J usage is TRBJ1-1; weak D call: TRBD1 (6 bases). The CDR3 DNA reads TGTGCCAGCAGCCCAGGGGAGCTAGGCACTGAAGCTTTCTTT. Protein sequence: CASSPGELGTEAFF.